This is a list of T cell receptor beta chains from one sample in a study of shared T cell receptors in the human thymus. The method was immunoSEQ multiplex PCR; TCRdb's version includes in-frame clones alone and lacks a portion of them. This sample has more than 550,000 clones, with more than 75% found just once. These data were also reused for a study on human thymus T cells.

The sequenced sample consisted of thymocytes. The source is a boy younger than two with a congenital heart defect. Both conserved end residues are part of each CDR3. The D gene is left open where the match is weak. Size is stated for part of the rows, as once, few or many counts, or as a class when the clone is expanded.

TRBV5-1	TRBD1	.	TRBJ1-6	CASSVQGALNSPLHF	TGCGCCAGCAGCGTACAGGGGGCCCTGAATTCACCCCTCCACTTT
TRBV21-1	.	.	TRBJ2-3	CASSKGTHLVRGLTQYF	TGTGCCAGCAGCAAAGGGACTCATTTGGTTCGGGGACTTACGCAGTATTTT
TRBV14	TRBD2	.	TRBJ2-6	CASSQERGKLDSGANVLTF	TGTGCCAGCAGCCAAGAGCGGGGGAAGTTGGATTCTGGGGCCAACGTCCTGACTTTC
TRBV4-3	TRBD1	.	TRBJ1-2	CASSHRDRNYGYTF	TGCGCCAGCAGCCACCGGGACAGGAATTATGGCTACACCTTC
TRBV5-4	TRBD2	once	TRBJ2-3	CASSPPRSGGARDTQYF	TGTGCCAGCAGCCCGCCGCGTAGCGGGGGGGCAAGGGATACGCAGTATTTT
TRBV14	TRBD1	.	TRBJ1-1	CASSPFRDRLSNTEAFF	TGTGCCAGCAGCCCATTCCGGGACAGGTTATCGAACACTGAAGCTTTCTTT
TRBV5-5	.	.	TRBJ1-1	CASSFPGIEAFF	TGTGCCAGCAGCTTCCCAGGGATAGAAGCTTTCTTT
TRBV7-9	.	.	TRBJ1-2	CASRQTGKGANYGYTF	TGTGCCAGCAGGCAAACAGGGAAGGGGGCTAACTATGGCTACACCTTC
TRBV4-3	.	.	TRBJ2-2	CASSQSSAGHSGELFF	TGCGCCAGCAGCCAGTCCTCCGCGGGGCATAGCGGGGAGCTGTTTTTT
TRBV7-9	.	.	TRBJ1-2	CASSLTGQSVYGYTF	TGTGCCAGCAGCCTCACCGGACAGTCCGTCTATGGCTACACCTTC
TRBV18	TRBD2	.	TRBJ2-2	CASFFGLAGKTGELFF	TGTGCCAGCTTTTTCGGACTAGCGGGAAAAACCGGGGAGCTGTTTTTT
TRBV5-1	.	.	TRBJ1-1	CASSSSHRNTEAFF	TGCGCCAGCAGCTCTAGCCATAGGAACACTGAAGCTTTCTTT
TRBV5-1	TRBD1	.	TRBJ1-4	CASSLGRGRDEKLFF	TGCGCCAGCAGCTTGGGAAGGGGGCGGGATGAAAAACTGTTTTTT
TRBV2	.	.	TRBJ1-1	CASSFAFF	TGTGCCAGCTCCTTTGCTTTCTTT
TRBV7-2	.	.	TRBJ2-1	CASSAGPVDYLYNEQFF	TGTGCCAGCAGCGCCGGGCCTGTGGACTATCTATACAATGAGCAGTTCTTC
TRBV19	TRBD2	.	TRBJ2-3	CASSSTSGSTDTQYF	TGTGCCAGTAGCTCGACTAGCGGGAGTACAGATACGCAGTATTTT
TRBV4-3	.	.	TRBJ1-5	CASSPSWRAGNQPQHF	TGCGCCAGCAGCCCATCATGGAGGGCAGGTAATCAGCCCCAGCATTTT